The TCR beta chain under discussion was sequenced for a study of blood T cell repertoires in COVID-19 (dated by TCRdb to the early 2020s). Turning to the overall study: Collaborator samples came from the United States, Italy and Spain and covered acute and convalescent phases of COVID-19. The material from the prospective study consisted of cDNA or gDNA derived from T cells, B-cell-depleted T cells, or PBMCs. Deeply sampled blood TCRbeta repertoires from subjects exposed to, actively infected with, or recovered from COVID-19 were included in the dataset. The repertoires were released in a freely available public database intended as a resource for research on the immune response to SARS-CoV-2. Samples were obtained from the ongoing ImmuneRACE study (first 160 participants) and from 1,254 subjects provided by 6 global collaborators. The sample metadata nearly always contained a de-identified subject ID, COVID-19 status, age in years and sex. Where available, HLA class I and class II types were taken from metadata supplied by the sample provider and were not determined by assay-based typing.

In the germline V gene, CDR1 corresponds to SGHAT and CDR2 to FQNNGV. V is pared back by 2 bases and J by 7 bases, with 17 bases lying between the germline termini. Inclusive of the bounding cysteine and phenylalanine, the CDR3 is 16 residues long. Solely the CDR3 DNA is kept, with 48 bases framed from the first base. Each collaborating institution followed its own protocols to collect whole blood in K2EDTA tubes. For TCRbeta analysis, collaborators shipped samples as frozen whole blood, isolated PBMCs, or DNA extracted from either of those sample types. In the case of this clone: Its antigen is not yet known. There are no base qualities to consult, and no much larger clone falls within one base.

The immunoSEQ Assay, a bias-controlled multiplex PCR, was used to amplify TCRbeta CDR3 regions from genomic DNA. Turning to the authors' computational methods: The number of nucleated cells in each sample was estimated from the amplification of reference gene primers within the assay. Sequence reads were collapsed and filtered to measure the absolute abundance of every unique TCRbeta CDR3 rearrangement. For each sample, productive Simpson clonality was calculated as the square root of Simpson's diversity index over productive rearrangements. TCRdb mirrors the immuneACCESS table, restricted to in-frame sequences. Some clones are absent from its copies; in checked studies, under half trace to an unresolved V gene, and the reason for the others is unknown. Clone size and V and J calls were adopted from that table, with D and trimming inferred from the DNA. This sample has some 110,000 clones in its table, and around 80% of those were observed once. The ten largest clones represent roughly 14% of the sample.

What the study reported, not specific to this receptor: The amount of clinical and demographic metadata varied by source and participant and was provided uncurated.

Source material: peripheral blood. The receptor was derived from a woman of 80 years or more with acute or convalescent COVID-19. This receptor chain uses TRBV11-2 and TRBJ1-4; tentative D gene TRBD1, with 5 bases matching. The DNA sequence follows: TGTGCCAGCAGCTTAAATGTGAGGACAAGTGGTGAAAAACTGTTTTTT. This is translated as CASSLNVRTSGEKLFF.